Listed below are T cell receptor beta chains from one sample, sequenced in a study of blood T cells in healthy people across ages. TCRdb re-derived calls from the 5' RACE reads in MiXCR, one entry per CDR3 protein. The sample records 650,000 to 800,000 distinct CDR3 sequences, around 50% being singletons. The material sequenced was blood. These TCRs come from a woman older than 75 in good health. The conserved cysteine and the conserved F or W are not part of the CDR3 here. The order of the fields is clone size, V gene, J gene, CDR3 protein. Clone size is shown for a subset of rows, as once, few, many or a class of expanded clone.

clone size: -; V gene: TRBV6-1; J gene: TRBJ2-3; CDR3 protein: ASKLQGPLSTDTQY
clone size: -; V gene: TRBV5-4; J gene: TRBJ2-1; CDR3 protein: ASAIPGQGLRNEQF
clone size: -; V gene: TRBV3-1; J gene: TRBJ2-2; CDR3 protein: ASSLTGQYTGELF
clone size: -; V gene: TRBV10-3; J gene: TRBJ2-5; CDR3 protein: AISETVVKETQY
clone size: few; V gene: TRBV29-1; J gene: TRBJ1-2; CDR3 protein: SVWTGGTSYT
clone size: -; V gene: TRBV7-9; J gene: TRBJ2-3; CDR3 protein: ASSPDRGHADTQY
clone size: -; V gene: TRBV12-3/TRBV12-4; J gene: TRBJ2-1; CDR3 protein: ASSGDRIDEQF
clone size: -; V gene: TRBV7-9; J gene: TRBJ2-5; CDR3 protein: ASSSGTESTHQETQY
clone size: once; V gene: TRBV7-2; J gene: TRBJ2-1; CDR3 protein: ASSFGTSGVNEQF
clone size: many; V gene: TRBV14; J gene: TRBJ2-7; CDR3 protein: ASSQELWFEQY
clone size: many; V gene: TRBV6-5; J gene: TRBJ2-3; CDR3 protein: ASSYSSSGSTDTQY
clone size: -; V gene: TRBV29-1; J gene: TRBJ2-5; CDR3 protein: SGTGQPQETQY
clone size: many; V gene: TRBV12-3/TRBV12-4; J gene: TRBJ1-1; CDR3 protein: ASRALRAPRGNTEAF
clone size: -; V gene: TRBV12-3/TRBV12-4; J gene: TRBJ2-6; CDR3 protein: ASSFWKAGLSGANVLT
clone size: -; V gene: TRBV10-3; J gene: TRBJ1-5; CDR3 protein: AISDPSRGGGGQPQH
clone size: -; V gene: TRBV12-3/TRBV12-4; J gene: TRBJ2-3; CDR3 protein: ASGQGVLSTDTQY
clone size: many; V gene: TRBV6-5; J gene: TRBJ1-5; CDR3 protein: ASSLYRGSNQPQH
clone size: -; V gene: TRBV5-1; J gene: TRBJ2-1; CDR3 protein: ASSPVTGFDEQF
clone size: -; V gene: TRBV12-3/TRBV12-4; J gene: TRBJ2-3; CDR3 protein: ASSPTTASGTDTQY
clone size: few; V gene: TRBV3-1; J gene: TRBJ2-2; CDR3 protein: ASSQGGWYAELF
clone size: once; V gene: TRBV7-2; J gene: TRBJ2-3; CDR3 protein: ASSFWNGDTQY
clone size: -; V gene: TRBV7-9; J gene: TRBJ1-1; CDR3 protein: ASSSRDAGEAF
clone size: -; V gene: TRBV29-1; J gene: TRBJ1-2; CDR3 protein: SVPQEVGGYT
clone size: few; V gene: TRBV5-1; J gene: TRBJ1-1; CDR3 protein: ASRNRGYMNTEAF
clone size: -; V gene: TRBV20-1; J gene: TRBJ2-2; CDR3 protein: SAGRGAGELF
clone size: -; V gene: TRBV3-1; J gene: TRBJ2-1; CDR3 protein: ASSQVSGSMF
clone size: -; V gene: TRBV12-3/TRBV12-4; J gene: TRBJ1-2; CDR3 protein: ASSLFAGAHGYT
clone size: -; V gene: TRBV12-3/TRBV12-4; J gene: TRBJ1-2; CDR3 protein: ASSSSGTGGARGYT
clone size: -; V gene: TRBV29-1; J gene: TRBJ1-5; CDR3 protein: SVQTGASNQPQH
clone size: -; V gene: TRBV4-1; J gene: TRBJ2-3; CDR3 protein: ASSQDRGGRVDTQY
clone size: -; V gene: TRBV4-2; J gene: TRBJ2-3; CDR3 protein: ASSQVPSTDTQY
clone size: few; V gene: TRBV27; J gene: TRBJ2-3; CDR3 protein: ASSLSRTGSTDTQY
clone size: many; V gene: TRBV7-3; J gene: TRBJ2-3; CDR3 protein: ASSLLAGSSTDTQY
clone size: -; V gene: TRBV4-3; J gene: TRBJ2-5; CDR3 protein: ASSQNPARETQY
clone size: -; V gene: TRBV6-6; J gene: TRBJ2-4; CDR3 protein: ASSSHQDEGIQY
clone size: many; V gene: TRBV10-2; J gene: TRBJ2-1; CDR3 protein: AGARRGVYNEQF
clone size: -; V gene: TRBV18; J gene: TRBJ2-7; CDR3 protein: ASSPIRGQGPYEQY
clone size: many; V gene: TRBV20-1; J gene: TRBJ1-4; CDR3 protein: SVAGLTNEKLF
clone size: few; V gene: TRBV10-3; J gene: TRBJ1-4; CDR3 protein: AISGSGTGDEKLF
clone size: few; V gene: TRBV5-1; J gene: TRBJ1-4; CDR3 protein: ASSSTGTSEEKLF
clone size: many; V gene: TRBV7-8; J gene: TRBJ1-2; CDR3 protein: ASSPSSYGYT
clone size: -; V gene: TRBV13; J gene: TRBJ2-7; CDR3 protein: ASSDGPGTSGSYEQY
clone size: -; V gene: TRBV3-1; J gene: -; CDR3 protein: ASSPTSGLLSYNEQY
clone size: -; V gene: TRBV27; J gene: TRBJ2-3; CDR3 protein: ASSLSWDTPRDADTQY
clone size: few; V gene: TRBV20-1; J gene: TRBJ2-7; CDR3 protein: SARDLLAGGEQY
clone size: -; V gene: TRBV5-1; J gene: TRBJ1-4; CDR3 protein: ASSMKDEKLF
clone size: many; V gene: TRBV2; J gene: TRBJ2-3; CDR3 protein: ASSGGGTDTQY
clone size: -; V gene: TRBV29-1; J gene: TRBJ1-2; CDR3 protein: SALENYGYT
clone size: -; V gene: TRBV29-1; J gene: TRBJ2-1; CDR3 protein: SVEDRMGEQF
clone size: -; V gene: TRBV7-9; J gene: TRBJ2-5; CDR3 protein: ASSLTGTSGGDEQY
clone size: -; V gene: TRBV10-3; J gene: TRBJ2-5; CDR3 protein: ASSDSRGRRGTQY
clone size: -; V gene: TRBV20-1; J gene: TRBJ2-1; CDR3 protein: RASGLRDEQF
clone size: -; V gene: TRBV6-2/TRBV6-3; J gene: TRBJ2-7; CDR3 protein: ASSYSRNEQY
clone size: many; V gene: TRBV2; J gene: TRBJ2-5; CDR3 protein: ASKVYQETQY
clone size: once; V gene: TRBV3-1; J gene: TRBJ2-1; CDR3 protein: ASSHGGRTYNEQF
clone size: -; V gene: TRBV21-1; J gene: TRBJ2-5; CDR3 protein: ASSKETFQAEY